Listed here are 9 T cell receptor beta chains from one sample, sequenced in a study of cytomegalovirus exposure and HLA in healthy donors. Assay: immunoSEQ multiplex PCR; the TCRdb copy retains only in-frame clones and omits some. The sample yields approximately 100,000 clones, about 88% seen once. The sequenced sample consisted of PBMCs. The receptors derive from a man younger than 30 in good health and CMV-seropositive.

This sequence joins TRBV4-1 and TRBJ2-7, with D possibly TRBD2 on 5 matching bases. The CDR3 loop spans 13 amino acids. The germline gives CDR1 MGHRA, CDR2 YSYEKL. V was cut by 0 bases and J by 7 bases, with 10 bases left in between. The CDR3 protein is CASSQDRGWEQYF. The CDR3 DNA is TGCGCCAGCAGCCAAGATCGGGGTTGGGAGCAGTACTTC.

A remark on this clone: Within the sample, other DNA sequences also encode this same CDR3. The chain's CDR3 is CASSIAGDYGYTF. The CDR3 DNA reads as TGTGCCAGTAGTATAGCAGGGGACTATGGCTACACCTTC. The chain joins TRBV19 to TRBJ1-2, with D tentatively TRBD1 (6 bases). Germline CDR1 is LNHDA and CDR2 is SQIVND (reference sequence). CDR3 length equals 13 residues. Trimming pared 1 base from V and 3 bases from J, leaving 6 bases between.

The CDR3 region has the DNA TGTGCCAGCAGCGCCCGGAGCGCCGGGGAGCTGTTTTTT. Translating it yields CASSARSAGELFF. This chain links TRBV7-2 with TRBJ2-2, with D unresolved. This CDR3 has 13 residues. Trimming cost V 5 bases and J 6 bases, with 10 bases left between them. The germline V gene has CDR1 SGHTA and CDR2 FQGNSA. Together with reference TRBV7-2 and TRBJ2-2, the CDR3 gives the full variable domain: GAGVSQSPSNKVTEKGKDVELRCDPISGHTALYWYRQSLGQGLEFLIYFQGNSAPDKSGLPSDRFSAERTGGSVSTLTIQRTQQEDSAVYLCASSARSAGELFFGEGSRLTVL.

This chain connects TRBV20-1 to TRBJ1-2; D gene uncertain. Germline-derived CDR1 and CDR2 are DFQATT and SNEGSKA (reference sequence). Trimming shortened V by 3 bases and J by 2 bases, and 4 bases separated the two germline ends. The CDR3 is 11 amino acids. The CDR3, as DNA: TGCAGTGCTAGCCCGAACTATGGCTACACCTTC. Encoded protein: CSASPNYGYTF.

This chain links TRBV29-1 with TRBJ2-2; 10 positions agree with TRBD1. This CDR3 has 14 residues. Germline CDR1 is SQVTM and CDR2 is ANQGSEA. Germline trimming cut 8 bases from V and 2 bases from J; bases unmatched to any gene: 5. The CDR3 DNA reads TGCAGCACCCTGACAGGGGGCAACACCGGGGAGCTGTTTTTT. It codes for CSTLTGGNTGELFF.

CDR3 protein: CASSFSGVDTQYF. The CDR3 DNA reads TGTGCCAGCAGCTTTTCGGGGGTCGATACGCAGTATTTT. The chain joins TRBV11-2 to TRBJ2-3; tentatively, D is TRBD2 (6 bases). Germline V gene data show CDR1 as SGHAT and CDR2 as FQNNGV. The CDR3 consists of 13 residues. V lost 3 bases and J lost 6, with 10 bases in between.

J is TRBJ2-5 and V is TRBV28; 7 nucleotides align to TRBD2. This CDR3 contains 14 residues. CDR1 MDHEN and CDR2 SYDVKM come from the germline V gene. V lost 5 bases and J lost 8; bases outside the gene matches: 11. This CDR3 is CASSGRLAVGTQYF. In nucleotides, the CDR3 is TGTGCCAGCAGTGGGCGGCTAGCGGTAGGCACCCAGTACTTC.

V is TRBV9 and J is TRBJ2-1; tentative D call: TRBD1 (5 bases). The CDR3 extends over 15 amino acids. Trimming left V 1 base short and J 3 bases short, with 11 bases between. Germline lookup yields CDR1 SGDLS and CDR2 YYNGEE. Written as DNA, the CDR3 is TGTGCCAGCAGCGTATTAGGGGTTCACTACAATGAGCAGTTCTTC. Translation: CASSVLGVHYNEQFF.

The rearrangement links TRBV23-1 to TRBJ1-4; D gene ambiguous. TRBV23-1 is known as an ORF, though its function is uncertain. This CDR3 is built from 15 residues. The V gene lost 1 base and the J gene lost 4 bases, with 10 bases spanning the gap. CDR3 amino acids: CASSQLTGINEKLFF. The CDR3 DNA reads TGCGCCAGCAGTCAATTAACCGGGATTAATGAAAAACTGTTTTTT.